Below, one T cell receptor beta chain is given with its context. The data were taken from a study of blood T cell repertoires in COVID-19. On the study more broadly: Samples taken during acute and convalescent COVID-19 were collected in the United States, Italy and Spain. From T cells, B-cell-depleted T cells, or PBMCs came the material, which was cDNA or gDNA.

Authors' methods: It was from reference gene primer amplification that nucleated cell counts were estimated. The table came from immunoSEQ multiplex PCR; TCRdb's copy has only in-frame clones and leaves some out. The DNA gave D and trimming, while V, J and clone size come from that table. The table has over 300,000 clones, about nine tenths seen once; the top ten hold around a tenth. Recovered status applied to Cohort 3 donors who had two consecutive negative PCRs. It also applied to those with clearance or with symptom resolution. Germline lookup yields CDR1 MNHEY and CDR2 SMNVEV (reference sequence). Deletions cut 8 bases from V and 4 bases from J, with 19 bases between. This CDR3 has 15 residues.

This chain uses TRBV27 with TRBJ2-3; TRBD2 might be the D (6 bases). The source of this sequence is a woman aged 40 to 55 who had recovered from COVID-19. The sample comprised PBMCs or T cells enriched from blood (not recorded which). CDR3 amino acids: CASYPFGEVSDTQYF. CDR3 DNA: TGTGCCAGCTACCCTTTCGGGGAGGTGTCAGATACGCAGTATTTT.